The 21 T cell receptor beta chains reported below all come from one sample, sequenced in a study of early T cells in non-severe SARS-CoV-2 infection (dated by TCRdb to the early 2020s). The library was made by 5' RACE. Sequencing instrument: NextSeq 500. TCRdb took the public reads, trimmed them with fastp at Q25, ran MiXCR for clone calling and kept in-frame beta chains. When rows share a CDR3 protein, they turn into one entry using the most common DNA and genes. This sample holds fewer than 35,000 distinct CDR3 sequences; around 4% were observed only once. In total, the top ten clones hold about 10% of the sample. Sequenced input: whole blood. The receptor set was obtained from an adult who was a healthcare worker with PCR-confirmed SARS-CoV-2 infection or an uninfected control (not recorded which).

The table lists this clonotype with many counts. The chain uses TRBV4-3 and TRBJ2-1, with D perhaps matching TRBD1 or TRBD2 (5 bases each). In germline, CDR1 is LGHNA, CDR2 YSLEER. V was pared by 0 bases and J by 9 bases, with 6 bases between. The CDR3 spans 12 residues. The DNA for the CDR3 is TGCGCCAGCAGCCAAGAGGGACGTGAGCAGTTCTTC. This codes for CASSQEGREQFF.

The rearrangement uses TRBV5-4 and TRBJ2-6; D ambiguous. This CDR3 comprises 17 residues. V lost 0 bases and J lost 0, with 10 bases in between. Looked up from germline, CDR1 is SGHNT and CDR2 is YYREEE (reference sequence). For the CDR3, the DNA is TGTGCCAGCAGCTTGGCCCACGCCCGCTCTGGGGCCAACGTCCTGACTTTC. It yields the protein CASSLAHARSGANVLTF. Drawing the rest from reference TRBV5-4 and TRBJ2-6, the complete variable domain is ETGVTQSPTHLIKTRGQQVTLRCSSQSGHNTVSWYQQALGQGPQFIFQYYREEENGRGNFPPRFSGLQFPNYSSELNVNALELDDSALYLCASSLAHARSGANVLTFGAGSRLTVL.

This clonotype has ten or more counts. This chain joins TRBV12-3 or TRBV12-4 and TRBJ2-1, with D perhaps assigned TRBD1 or TRBD2 (5 bases each). The V end was cut by 1 base, the J end by 3 bases, with 10 bases between. CDR3 length: 15 residues. The CDR3 region is CASSLGGTLYNEQFF. The DNA for the CDR3 is TGTGCCAGCAGTTTAGGTGGGACGCTCTACAATGAGCAGTTCTTC.

This clonotype was found many times. This chain uses TRBV4-3 with TRBJ2-4; perhaps TRBD1 as D (6 bases). Germline V gene data show CDR1 as LGHNA and CDR2 as YSLEER. V lost 0 bases to trimming and J lost 0 bases, with 15 bases between them. The CDR3 totals 18 residues. Here the CDR3 DNA reads TGCGCCAGCAGCCAAGATCCCCGGACAGACCTAGCCAAAAACATTCAGTACTTC. This gives the protein CASSQDPRTDLAKNIQYF.

The chain couples TRBV20-1 to TRBJ2-7; 11 nucleotides align to TRBD2. CDR3 length equals 16 residues. The junction had 6 bases not matched to a gene; V was cut back by 1 base and J by 1 base. Germline CDR1 reads DFQATT; CDR2 reads SNEGSKA (reference sequence). CDR3 coding DNA: TGCAGTGCTAGAGGATTAGCGGGAGGGCAATCCTACGAGCAGTACTTC. This sequence encodes CSARGLAGGQSYEQYF.

This clonotype came up many times. The V gene is TRBV7-9, the J gene TRBJ2-4, with TRBD2 matching 10 bases. Looked up from germline, CDR1 is SEHNR and CDR2 is FQNEAQ (reference sequence). J was trimmed by 1 base and V by 5 bases; bases with no gene match: 11. This CDR3 comprises 18 residues. This CDR3 is CASSPLAGVSEAKNIQYF. In nucleotides, the CDR3 is TGTGCCAGCAGCCCCCTAGCGGGAGTTTCGGAGGCCAAAAACATTCAGTACTTC.

This clonotype has ten or more counts. The rearrangement joins TRBV18 to TRBJ2-7, with D tentatively TRBD1 (6 bases). This CDR3 comprises 14 residues. Between the trimmed V and J ends, which lost 5 bases and 0 bases, there was a span of 11 bases. Looked up from germline, CDR1 is KGHSH and CDR2 is LQKENI. The CDR3 reads CASSRKQGSYEQYF. CDR3 DNA sequence: TGTGCCAGCTCAAGGAAACAGGGCTCCTACGAGCAGTACTTC.

This clonotype was counted ten times or more. This sequence joins TRBV6-4 and TRBJ2-1; 8 bases match TRBD2. V dropped 5 bases and J dropped 5; count of bases not matched to a gene: 5. The CDR3 has 14 residues. The germline V gene has CDR1 MRHNA and CDR2 SNTAGT. The CDR3 DNA reads as TGTGCCAGCAGTACGGGACTAGAGAACAATGAGCAGTTCTTC. Translation: CASSTGLENNEQFF.

This clonotype was counted many times. CDR3 region: CASSPVGLGNEQFF. Written as DNA, the CDR3 is TGTGCCAGCAGCCCAGTCGGCCTAGGGAATGAGCAGTTCTTC. The rearrangement joins TRBV7-2 to TRBJ2-1; D is undetermined. Germline CDR1 is SGHTA and CDR2 is FQGNSA. V dropped 5 bases and J dropped 7 bases, with 15 bases sitting between them. CDR3 size: 14 residues.

This clonotype was seen repeatedly, ten times or more. The chain links TRBV4-3 to TRBJ2-3; TRBD2 matches at 16 bases. CDR1 LGHNA and CDR2 YSLEER come from the germline V gene. The CDR3 runs to 19 residues. The V gene end was trimmed by 1 base and the J gene end by 4 bases; junction bases not matched to a gene: 8. The CDR3 sequence is CASSQGSGLAGGPSDTQYF. The CDR3 nucleotides are TGCGCCAGCAGCCAAGGATCGGGACTAGCGGGAGGGCCCTCAGATACGCAGTATTTT.

This clonotype was seen repeatedly, ten times or more. This chain connects TRBV20-1 to TRBJ1-1; D may be TRBD1 (6 bases). This CDR3 has 12 residues. Trimming removed 7 bases from V and 13 bases from J, with 22 bases in between. The V gene's germline CDR1 is DFQATT and CDR2 SNEGSKA (reference sequence). CDR3 sequence: CSGGGTGAGDFF. The CDR3 nucleotides are TGCAGTGGTGGAGGGACCGGGGCAGGGGATTTCTTT.

In this sample, this clonotype turned up many times. The chain links TRBV23-1 to TRBJ1-5, with TRBD1 matching over 9 bases. TRBV23-1 is recorded as an ORF, its role being uncertain. V lost 3 bases and J lost 2; bases outside the gene matches: 11. CDR3 length: 18 residues. CDR3 residues: CASSHPGQGVSRNQPQHF. In nucleotides, the CDR3 is TGCGCCAGCAGTCATCCGGGACAGGGAGTTTCGCGCAATCAGCCCCAGCATTTT.

This clonotype was counted ten times or more. The chain couples TRBV3-1 to TRBJ2-5, with 9 bases identical to TRBD1. The germline gives CDR1 LGHDT, CDR2 YNNKEL (reference sequence). There are 17 residues in the CDR3. Losses at the gene ends were 0 bases for V and 7 bases for J; bases not matched to a gene: 12. The CDR3 sequence is CASSQEGQGGLWGTQYF. The CDR3 DNA reads as TGTGCCAGCAGCCAAGAGGGACAGGGAGGGCTATGGGGGACCCAGTACTTC.

This clonotype showed up just a few times. This chain connects TRBV27 to TRBJ2-7; 7 bases fit TRBD2. V shed 4 bases and J 5 bases; nucleotides not matched to a gene: 20. Germline V lookup: CDR1 MNHEY, CDR2 SMNVEV (reference sequence). CDR3 length: 18 residues. CDR3 bases: TGTGCCAGCAGTTCCTCGAGCGGGACCCACCGTCCCCCCCACGAGCAGTACTTC. It translates to CASSSSSGTHRPPHEQYF.

This clonotype turned up a few times. The rearrangement uses TRBV29-1 and TRBJ2-7, with D perhaps given as TRBD1 or TRBD2 (5 bases each). Between the trimmed V and J ends, which lost 7 bases and 6 bases, there was a span of 19 bases. The CDR3 length is 13 residues. Looked up from germline, CDR1 is SQVTM and CDR2 is ANQGSEA. CDR3 in amino acids: CSARGTPGAEQYF. CDR3 sequence (DNA): TGCAGCGCCCGGGGCACACCCGGGGCCGAGCAGTACTTC.

This clonotype was seen only a few times. This chain joins TRBV7-9 and TRBJ2-7, with 10 positions matching TRBD1. Germline CDR1 is SEHNR and CDR2 is FQNEAQ (reference sequence). V lost 3 bases, J lost 3 bases, and 2 bases stayed unmatched. This CDR3 contains 14 residues. CDR3 in DNA: TGTGCCAGCAGCTTCGGACAGGGGGACTACGAGCAGTACGTC. Translating gives CASSFGQGDYEQYV.

This clonotype came up many times. The rearrangement joins TRBV2 to TRBJ1-5; no reliable D call. Germline V lookup: CDR1 SNHLY, CDR2 FYNNEI. The CDR3 spans 15 residues. The ends were cut back, 6 bases at V and 2 bases at J, with 14 bases in the middle. CDR3 bases: TGTGCCAGCAGCGACACGGGGTTTGGCAATCAGCCCCAGCATTTT. This translates into CASSDTGFGNQPQHF.

A remark on this clonotype: This sequence may be a read error, since a much larger clone differs from it by one base. V usage is TRBV7-2 and J usage is TRBJ2-1; TRBD1 matches at 7 bases. The DNA end is more similar to TRBJ2-7, so the J call may be wrong. The CDR3 contains 13 residues. Germline CDR1 SGHTA, CDR2 FQGNSA. The CDR3 DNA follows: TGTGCCAACAAAAACAGGGGAGAGAATGAGCAGTACTTC. Residues: CANKNRGENEQYF.

This clonotype was counted at least ten times. The rearrangement joins TRBV9 to TRBJ2-7, with a tentative D call TRBD1 (6 bases). Germline V CDR1 and CDR2: SGDLS, YYNGEE. The CDR3 length is 14 residues. The ends were cut back, 0 bases at V and 3 bases at J, with 10 bases in the middle. CDR3 nucleotide sequence: TGTGCCAGCAGCGTAGAGGTACAGGGCTACGAGCAGTACTTC. The encoded protein is CASSVEVQGYEQYF. Supplemented by reference TRBV9 and TRBJ2-7, the full variable domain reads DSGVTQTPKHLITATGQRVTLRCSPRSGDLSVYWYQQSLDQGLQFLIQYYNGEERAKGNILERFSAQQFPDLHSELNLSSLELGDSALYFCASSVEVQGYEQYFGPGTRLTVT.

This clonotype came up many times. The chain employs TRBV14 and TRBJ1-3; D not certain. V lost 5 bases and J 1 base, leaving 18 bases between the germline ends. The CDR3 extends over 17 amino acids. Germline values: CDR1 SGHDN, CDR2 FVKESK. The CDR3: CASSSDASHPSGNTIYF. DNA for the CDR3: TGTGCCAGCAGCTCTGATGCCTCTCACCCATCTGGAAACACCATATATTTT.

This clonotype was recorded many times. V is TRBV5-8 and J is TRBJ2-3; unclear D gene. The V and J ends lost 6 bases and 0 bases respectively, with 8 bases between them. The length of the CDR3 is 13 residues. The germline V gene encodes CDR1 SGHTS and CDR2 YDEGEE. The CDR3: CASNLRSTDTQYF. The CDR3 DNA sequence: TGTGCCAGCAATCTCAGAAGCACAGATACGCAGTATTTT.